The rows below give T cell receptor beta chains drawn from one sample of a study of response to subunit inactivated influenza vaccine. TCRdb re-called the RT-PCR reads through MiXCR, storing one row per CDR3 protein. This sample has more than 400,000 distinct CDR3 sequences, with approximately 6.9% found just once. The specimen comprised PBMCs from blood, sampled less than 30 months after vaccination. These receptors all come from a man aged 50 to 69 who received an inactivated influenza vaccine. CDR3s include the opening cysteine and the closing phenylalanine or tryptophan. The D gene is left open where the match is weak. The listing skips clone size in some rows; elsewhere it reads once, few, many or a size class.

D,V,J,size,DNA,CDR3
TRBD1,TRBV27,TRBJ2-3,few,TGTGCCAGCAGCTCCGGGACAGGGGATACGCAGTATTTT,CASSSGTGDTQYF
.,TRBV7-2,TRBJ2-2,many,TGTGCCAGCAGCTTTTACACCGGGGAGCTGTTTTTT,CASSFYTGELFF
.,TRBV4-2,TRBJ2-5,.,TGTGCCAGCAGCCCCCTCCGGGGAGAGACCCAGTACTTC,CASSPLRGETQYF
.,TRBV2,TRBJ2-1,.,TGTGCCAGCAGTGCGACAGCGTACAATGAGCAGTTCTTC,CASSATAYNEQFF
.,TRBV6-1,TRBJ2-5,.,TGTGCCAGCAGCTCGGGAATCGGAGGGGTGGAGACCCAGTACTTC,CASSSGIGGVETQYF
.,TRBV20-1,TRBJ2-1,.,TGCTGTGCTAGAGATCCCAATGCGGGCCTGGGGAGAGGGCAGTTCTTC,CCARDPNAGLGRGQFF
TRBD1,TRBV3-1,TRBJ1-5,few,TGTGCCAGCAGCCAAACCTGGACAGGGAAATCTAGGCAGCCCCAGCATTTT,CASSQTWTGKSRQPQHF
.,TRBV4-2,TRBJ1-3,few,TGTGCCAGCAGCCCGGAGTCGAGCGGCCGCTCTGGAAACACCATATATTTT,CASSPESSGRSGNTIYF
.,TRBV4-3,TRBJ1-5,.,TGCGCCAGCAGCCAAGAGCCGGGGATTAGCAATCAGCCCCAGCATTTT,CASSQEPGISNQPQHF
TRBD2,TRBV11-2,TRBJ2-7,few,TGTGCCAGCAGCCCCGGACTAGCGGGGGGCCAGGGCGAGCAGTACTTC,CASSPGLAGGQGEQYF
TRBD1,TRBV2,TRBJ2-7,.,TGTGCCAGCAGTATGACAGGGACGCCCTCCTACGAGCAGTACTTC,CASSMTGTPSYEQYF
.,TRBV6-5,TRBJ1-3,many,TGTGCCAGCAGTTACGAGGCAGGGGGAAACACCATATATTTT,CASSYEAGGNTIYF
TRBD2,TRBV6-5,TRBJ2-3,.,TGTGCCAGCAGTTGGAGCGGGGGGGCCGCTTCAACAGATACGCAGTATTTT,CASSWSGGAASTDTQYF
.,TRBV19,TRBJ1-5,.,TGTGCCAGTAGTATAGGATGGGGGGCCGATAGTGGCAATCAGCCCCAGCATTTT,CASSIGWGADSGNQPQHF
TRBD2,TRBV5-4,TRBJ2-3,.,TGTGCCAGCAGCTTGGCCGTGTTGCTAGCGGGACAAACTAGCACAGATACGCAGTATTTT,CASSLAVLLAGQTSTDTQYF
TRBD1,TRBV12-3/TRBV12-4,TRBJ2-1,many,TGTGCCAGCAGTTGGAACAGGGGAACAGAGCAGTTCTTC,CASSWNRGTEQFF
TRBD2,TRBV20-1,TRBJ2-3,many,TGCAGTGCTAGGATAGGGGCGGGGGCAGATACGCAGTATTTT,CSARIGAGADTQYF
.,TRBV25-1,TRBJ2-5,many,TGTGCCAGCAGTGAAGAGACTTTAGGAGAGACCCAGTACTTC,CASSEETLGETQYF
.,TRBV20-1,TRBJ2-5,many,TGCAGTGCTAGAGTGTTTTGGGCACAAGAGACCCAGTACTTC,CSARVFWAQETQYF
.,TRBV10-3,TRBJ2-7,few,TGTGCCATCAGTGTTCGCGATGAAGGGGGCTACGAGCAGTACTTC,CAISVRDEGGYEQYF
.,TRBV5-7,TRBJ2-5,.,TGTGCCAGCAGCTTGAGCCTAAGTATAGAAGAGGAGACCCAGTACTTC,CASSLSLSIEEETQYF
.,TRBV3-1,TRBJ1-2,.,TGTGCCAGCAGCCACCCAGGGGAAGCGAACTATGGCTACACCTTC,CASSHPGEANYGYTF
.,TRBV4-2,TRBJ1-5,.,TGTGCCAGCAGCGGAGGGAGTCAGCCCCAGCATTTT,CASSGGSQPQHF
.,TRBV10-3,TRBJ2-5,.,TGTGCCATCAGTGAACAGCAAGAGACCCAGTACTTC,CAISEQQETQYF
TRBD1,TRBV30,TRBJ1-1,.,TGTGCCTGGAGCGAGGGACAGGCGAACACTGAAGCTTTCTTT,CAWSEGQANTEAFF
.,TRBV24-1,TRBJ2-3,.,TGTGCCACCAGTGACTCTCTACCCGCTGGCACAGATACGCAGTATTTT,CATSDSLPAGTDTQYF
.,TRBV6-1,TRBJ2-1,few,TGTGCCAGCAGGATAGAGGGCGCCTCCTACAATGAGCAGTTCTTC,CASRIEGASYNEQFF
.,TRBV12-3/TRBV12-4,TRBJ2-5,few,TGTGCCAGCAGCTGGGCCTACCAAGAGACCCAGTACTTC,CASSWAYQETQYF
TRBD2,TRBV12-3/TRBV12-4,TRBJ2-3,.,TGTGCCAGCACCGGACTAGCAGATACGCAGTATTTT,CASTGLADTQYF
TRBD2,TRBV7-9,TRBJ2-1,.,TGTGCCAGCAGTTACGGACTAGCGGGACGATATGAGCAGTTCTTC,CASSYGLAGRYEQFF
.,TRBV6-1,TRBJ2-4,many,TGTGCCAGCATCGCCGTTCTTGGGACCCCTCAGTACTTC,CASIAVLGTPQYF
TRBD2,TRBV27,TRBJ2-1,many,TGTGCCAGCAGCATGGGACTAGCCCGCGATGAGCAGTTCTTC,CASSMGLARDEQFF
.,TRBV12-3/TRBV12-4,TRBJ2-7,.,TGTGCCAGCAGTTTATATATTCCCGGTGAGCAGTACTTC,CASSLYIPGEQYF
.,TRBV7-6,TRBJ2-1,.,TGTGCCAGCAGCTCCTACTCCAGGGCTCATGAGCAGTTCTTC,CASSSYSRAHEQFF
.,TRBV7-8,TRBJ2-1,.,TGTGCCAGCAGGGACGGTAGCTCCTACAATGAGCAGTTCTTC,CASRDGSSYNEQFF
TRBD2,TRBV5-4,TRBJ2-2,.,TGTGCCAGCAGCTTGGGGGGGGGACTAGCGAACACCGGGGAGCTGTTTTTT,CASSLGGGLANTGELFF
TRBD1,TRBV20-1,TRBJ1-2,few,TGCAGTGCTCGCTTAGGGGGACAGTACAACTATGGCTACACCTTC,CSARLGGQYNYGYTF
TRBD2,TRBV28,TRBJ2-1,.,TGTGCCAGCGGGACTAGCGGGAGTCATGAGCAGTTCTTC,CASGTSGSHEQFF
TRBD1,TRBV7-8,TRBJ2-7,.,TGTGCCAGCAGCCCCTATGTCCGGGACAGGGGGCTTACATCCTACGAGCAGTACTTC,CASSPYVRDRGLTSYEQYF
.,TRBV6-5,TRBJ2-1,few,TGTGCCAGCAGTTACTCGCCCAGGGGGAGCGGGAGATTTGAGCAGTTCTTC,CASSYSPRGSGRFEQFF
TRBD2,TRBV28,TRBJ2-1,few,TGTGCCAGCAGTCGACGAGGACTAGCGGGGGGACAGCAGTTCTTC,CASSRRGLAGGQQFF
.,TRBV5-5,TRBJ1-3,few,TGTGCCAGCAGCTTTCTGAGCTCTGGAAACACCATATATTTT,CASSFLSSGNTIYF
TRBD1,TRBV3-1,TRBJ1-2,few,TGTGCCAGCAGCATTACAGGGGGTCCCTATGGCTACACCTTC,CASSITGGPYGYTF
TRBD1,TRBV20-1,TRBJ2-7,.,TGCAGTGCCCCGGGACAGGCAACCTACGAGCAGTACTTC,CSAPGQATYEQYF
TRBD1,TRBV12-3/TRBV12-4,TRBJ2-2,.,TGTGCCAGCAGGACCGGGACAGGGTTCACCGGGGAGCTGTTTTTT,CASRTGTGFTGELFF
TRBD2,TRBV30,TRBJ2-1,few,TGTGCCTGGAGTATAAGTAGCGGGATCTGGAGTGAGCAGTTCTTC,CAWSISSGIWSEQFF
.,TRBV4-1,TRBJ1-4,.,TGCGCCAGCAGCCCCAACCGGGACAAGAATGAAAAACTGTTTTTT,CASSPNRDKNEKLFF
.,TRBV7-2,TRBJ2-3,many,TGTGCCAGCAGCTTAATTATCGGCACAGATACGCAGTATTTT,CASSLIIGTDTQYF